This T cell receptor beta chain was obtained from a study of long-term antiretroviral therapy in people with HIV (dated by TCRdb to between 2021 and 2024). Study-wide context: The earliest samples were collected roughly a decade before the 2015 WHO recommendation for immediate ART, at a time when ART was usually postponed until CD4 counts fell. From 30 adults with confirmed HIV infection, the cohort provided 192 cryopreserved PBMC samples, gathered serially across a mean of approximately six years (range 1-12). This retrospective serial study examined whether starting ART and sustained HIV suppression were associated with changes in the composition and diversity of the TRB repertoire in peripheral blood. Of the approximately 30 participants with HIV, about twelve were female. No cross-contamination during QIAcube processing turned up in test extractions that ran a monoclonal T-cell line alongside 30 to 40 polyclonal samples. The full study reports these points: Expanded TRB clones identified before ART initiation dominated the repertoire at all time points, although this dominance fluctuated and declined in many PLHIV after ART. Because pre-ART samples had limited cell numbers, profiling was done on unsorted PBMC rather than on sorted CD4+ and CD8+ T cells. CDR3 length ranges in HIV repertoires were narrower than in controls, and network structure suggested an antigen-experienced repertoire with only a slight naive shift after ART. No data were available on ART adherence, viral resistance or therapy changes, limiting inferences about post-ART repertoire changes. A significant increase in TRB diversity was found to be associated with ART initiation, although TRB diversity was observed to remain significantly below that of transplant donor controls even after long-term ART. Limited PBMC availability meant only the TCR beta chain was sequenced, without alpha chain pairing. The samples span the years 2004 to 2017, and the ART regimens used at that time may not be as effective as current regimens.

To be included, a participant needed at least one PBMC sample from before ART initiation plus at least two post-ART samples. Every participant with HIV received treatment in the United States of America. Before DNA extraction, cryopreserved samples of about 0.9-11 million PBMC were thawed and then washed. At the time of the earliest PBMC sample, participants with HIV were aged between roughly 20 and 54 years. Per participant, PBMC samples came from 1-4 timepoints prior to ART initiation and 2-8 timepoints following ART initiation, for a median of 7 samples. For every participant, serial HIV viral load, CD4+ T-cell count, ART history and demographic data were obtained. Using a Qiagen kit on a QIAcube, genomic DNA was extracted from unsorted PBMC, with samples processed in batches of 12. Taken from cysteine to phenylalanine, the CDR3 has 15 residues. This entry keeps only the CDR3 DNA: 45 bases, framed from base 1. V is clipped by 2 bases and J by 3 bases, and the sequence between their germline boundaries is 10 bases long. The CDR1 and CDR2 encoded by the germline V gene (reference sequence) are LNHNV and YYDKDF.

As regards this clone: Its antigen is unknown. No quality values exist for individual bases; no much larger clone is one base distant.

The immunoSEQ hsTCRB v3.0 assay was used at survey level resolution to sequence the TRB variable region. The target sequencing depth for TRB was about 40,000-55,000 T-cell genomes per sample. An Illumina MiSeq with a v3 150-cycle kit was used to sequence the pooled TRB libraries. The authors' pipeline ran thus. Repertoire analysis ran in R within a reproducible Nextflow workflow covering QC, data transformation and analysis. Custom analyses were implemented in LymphoSeq2, an R package for AIRR-Seq data exploration. A handful of samples that produced fewer than 5000 total TRB sequences were removed, so approximately 170 HIV repertoires were analyzed. Among the 180 to 200 retained HIV repertoires, some 60 were collected before ART initiation and 120 to 130 were collected after ART initiation. Repertoires were downsampled to 5000 TRB nucleotide sequences, and summary statistics were averaged over 100 downsampling iterations. Only TRB sequences with CDR3 regions of at least seven amino acids were retained for analysis. Diversity was assessed using a clonality score derived from Shannon entropy and using the Gini coefficient. In the repertoire networks, any two of the top 5000 CDR3 amino acid sequences were connected whenever the two sequences differed by an edit distance of one. GLIPH2 predicted antigen specificity groups and MHC restriction for TRB CDR3 amino acid sequences. To flag known associations with CMV, EBV, HIV or tissue antigens, CDR3 amino acid sequences were compared against VDJdb and McPAS-TCR. Pre-ART, post-ART and control groups were compared with Wilcoxon signed-rank tests and Holm-Bonferroni correction. TCRdb mirrors the immuneACCESS table, restricted to in-frame sequences. Some clones are absent from its copies; in checked studies, under half trace to an unresolved V gene, and the reason for the others is unknown. Clone size and the V and J calls come from that table; the DNA yielded D and trimming. The sample includes about 18,000 clones, with about nine tenths observed a single time. Roughly 10% of the sample comes from the top ten.

The TCR was taken from a man in his forties or fifties with HIV. The sample in question was unsorted PBMCs, obtained 3 years after starting antiretroviral therapy. Recombination joined TRBV15 with TRBJ2-2; perhaps TRBD2 is the D gene, with 6 bases matching. The DNA sequence follows: TGTGCCACCAGCAGACTGGGGGGAGACACCGGGGAGCTGTTTTTT. This codes for CATSRLGGDTGELFF.